This T cell receptor (beta chain) was observed in a study of shared clonotypes between healthy human individuals. Study-wide background: Ranging from 18 to 49 in age, donors were a couple of women and a few men.

Study conclusions and caveats: Represented diversity (both genetic and exposure-history) was limited by the small number of donors.

With regard to this clone: Its antigen is not known.

Clones were sequenced by immunoSEQ multiplex PCR, and TCRdb holds only the in-frame ones, with some missing. The top ten clones hold roughly 0.13% of a sample with millions of clones, 85% to 95% of them seen once. Germline lookup yields CDR1 SGHRS and CDR2 YFSETQ. The CDR3 runs to 14 residues. V was pared by 4 bases and J by 6 bases, with 4 bases of the junction left unmatched. Sample: naive CD4+ T cells sorted from blood. Subset described: CD45RA+ positively selected. V gene TRBV5-1 combines with J gene TRBJ1-5, with 10 bases identical to TRBD1. This TCR was sampled from a man younger than 35 in good health. Written as DNA, the CDR3 is TGCGCCAGCAGCCCGACAGGGGGCATTCAGCCCCAGCATTTT. Residues: CASSPTGGIQPQHF.